This T cell receptor beta chain came from a study of T cell clonotyping in hematopoietic cell transplantation. CDR3 length equals 13 residues. The V gene's germline CDR1 is SGHTA and CDR2 FQGNSA. Trimming took 0 bases from V and 7 from J, leaving 7 bases between them. Overall study results and limits: Recipient TCR diversity dropped after transplant; expanded clonotypes rose from day 30 to 180. Graft donor and pretransplant recipient Inverse Simpson Index values predicted broader posttransplant TCR diversity. At the given depth, recipient repertoires were over 97% de novo clonotypes. No sorting was done, leaving CD4 and CD8 contributions mixed.

The table came from immunoSEQ multiplex PCR; TCRdb's copy has only in-frame clones and leaves some out. The sample contains fewer than 30,000 clones, nearly 97% of which appear only once. About this clone itself: The antigen remains undetermined.

The sequenced material came from peripheral blood mononuclear cells. This sequence originates from a man in his fifties in good health. Some clones in this sample may be carry-over from other donors' samples. The chain employs TRBV7-2 and TRBJ2-1; D gene uncertain. CDR3 protein: CASSLARINEQFF. The DNA of the CDR3 is TGTGCCAGCAGCTTAGCCAGGATTAATGAGCAGTTCTTC.